The sequence of this T cell receptor (beta chain) was determined in a study of T-cell reconstitution after alpha-beta-depleted transplantation in children. Findings and caveats of the study: After one year, T-cell counts and TCRbeta diversity mostly came from new T cells.

Germline V gene lookup returns CDR1 SGDLS and CDR2 YYNGEE. The CDR3 has 13 residues. The V end lost 0 bases, the J end lost 8 bases, and 9 bases lay between the germline ends. Turning to this clonotype: Its target is not known.

TCRbeta library preparation incorporated unique molecular identifiers. MiXCR, applied by TCRdb to the PCR reads, yields one record per CDR3 protein. The repertoire consists of some 130,000 distinct CDR3 sequences, with roughly 10% occurring once and the leading ten covering around 24%. The material was PBMCs, mostly from graft donor cells, obtained 180 days after TCRalphabeta/CD19-depleted stem cell transplant. The chain combines TRBV9 with TRBJ2-1; possibly TRBD1 for D (5 bases). This TCR derives from a girl under three years old who had a stem cell transplant for combined immunodeficiency, so the T cells may come from the graft donor. The DNA for the CDR3 is TGTGCCAGCAGCGTAGGTCAGGGTTATGAGCAGTTCTTC. It translates to CASSVGQGYEQFF.